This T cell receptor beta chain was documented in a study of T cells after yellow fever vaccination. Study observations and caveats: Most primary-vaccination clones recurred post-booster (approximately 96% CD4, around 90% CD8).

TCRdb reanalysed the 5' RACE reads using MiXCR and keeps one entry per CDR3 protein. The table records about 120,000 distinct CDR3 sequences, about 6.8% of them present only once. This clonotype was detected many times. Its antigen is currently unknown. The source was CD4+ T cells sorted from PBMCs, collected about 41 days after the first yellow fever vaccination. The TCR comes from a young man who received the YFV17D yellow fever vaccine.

This CDR3 is CASSWSNTEAFF. DNA for the CDR3: TGTGCCAGCTCATGGTCGAACACTGAAGCTTTCTTT. The rearrangement joins TRBV18 to TRBJ1-1; D is unresolved. The CDR3 consists of 12 residues. The germline gives CDR1 KGHSH, CDR2 LQKENI. Trimming removed 5 bases from V and 1 base from J, with 5 bases in between. Supplemented by reference TRBV18 and TRBJ1-1, the full variable domain reads NAGVMQNPRHLVRRRGQEARLRCSPMKGHSHVYWYRQLPEEGLKFMVYLQKENIIDESGMPKERFSAEFPKEGPSILRIQQVVRGDSAAYFCASSWSNTEAFFGQGTRLTVV.